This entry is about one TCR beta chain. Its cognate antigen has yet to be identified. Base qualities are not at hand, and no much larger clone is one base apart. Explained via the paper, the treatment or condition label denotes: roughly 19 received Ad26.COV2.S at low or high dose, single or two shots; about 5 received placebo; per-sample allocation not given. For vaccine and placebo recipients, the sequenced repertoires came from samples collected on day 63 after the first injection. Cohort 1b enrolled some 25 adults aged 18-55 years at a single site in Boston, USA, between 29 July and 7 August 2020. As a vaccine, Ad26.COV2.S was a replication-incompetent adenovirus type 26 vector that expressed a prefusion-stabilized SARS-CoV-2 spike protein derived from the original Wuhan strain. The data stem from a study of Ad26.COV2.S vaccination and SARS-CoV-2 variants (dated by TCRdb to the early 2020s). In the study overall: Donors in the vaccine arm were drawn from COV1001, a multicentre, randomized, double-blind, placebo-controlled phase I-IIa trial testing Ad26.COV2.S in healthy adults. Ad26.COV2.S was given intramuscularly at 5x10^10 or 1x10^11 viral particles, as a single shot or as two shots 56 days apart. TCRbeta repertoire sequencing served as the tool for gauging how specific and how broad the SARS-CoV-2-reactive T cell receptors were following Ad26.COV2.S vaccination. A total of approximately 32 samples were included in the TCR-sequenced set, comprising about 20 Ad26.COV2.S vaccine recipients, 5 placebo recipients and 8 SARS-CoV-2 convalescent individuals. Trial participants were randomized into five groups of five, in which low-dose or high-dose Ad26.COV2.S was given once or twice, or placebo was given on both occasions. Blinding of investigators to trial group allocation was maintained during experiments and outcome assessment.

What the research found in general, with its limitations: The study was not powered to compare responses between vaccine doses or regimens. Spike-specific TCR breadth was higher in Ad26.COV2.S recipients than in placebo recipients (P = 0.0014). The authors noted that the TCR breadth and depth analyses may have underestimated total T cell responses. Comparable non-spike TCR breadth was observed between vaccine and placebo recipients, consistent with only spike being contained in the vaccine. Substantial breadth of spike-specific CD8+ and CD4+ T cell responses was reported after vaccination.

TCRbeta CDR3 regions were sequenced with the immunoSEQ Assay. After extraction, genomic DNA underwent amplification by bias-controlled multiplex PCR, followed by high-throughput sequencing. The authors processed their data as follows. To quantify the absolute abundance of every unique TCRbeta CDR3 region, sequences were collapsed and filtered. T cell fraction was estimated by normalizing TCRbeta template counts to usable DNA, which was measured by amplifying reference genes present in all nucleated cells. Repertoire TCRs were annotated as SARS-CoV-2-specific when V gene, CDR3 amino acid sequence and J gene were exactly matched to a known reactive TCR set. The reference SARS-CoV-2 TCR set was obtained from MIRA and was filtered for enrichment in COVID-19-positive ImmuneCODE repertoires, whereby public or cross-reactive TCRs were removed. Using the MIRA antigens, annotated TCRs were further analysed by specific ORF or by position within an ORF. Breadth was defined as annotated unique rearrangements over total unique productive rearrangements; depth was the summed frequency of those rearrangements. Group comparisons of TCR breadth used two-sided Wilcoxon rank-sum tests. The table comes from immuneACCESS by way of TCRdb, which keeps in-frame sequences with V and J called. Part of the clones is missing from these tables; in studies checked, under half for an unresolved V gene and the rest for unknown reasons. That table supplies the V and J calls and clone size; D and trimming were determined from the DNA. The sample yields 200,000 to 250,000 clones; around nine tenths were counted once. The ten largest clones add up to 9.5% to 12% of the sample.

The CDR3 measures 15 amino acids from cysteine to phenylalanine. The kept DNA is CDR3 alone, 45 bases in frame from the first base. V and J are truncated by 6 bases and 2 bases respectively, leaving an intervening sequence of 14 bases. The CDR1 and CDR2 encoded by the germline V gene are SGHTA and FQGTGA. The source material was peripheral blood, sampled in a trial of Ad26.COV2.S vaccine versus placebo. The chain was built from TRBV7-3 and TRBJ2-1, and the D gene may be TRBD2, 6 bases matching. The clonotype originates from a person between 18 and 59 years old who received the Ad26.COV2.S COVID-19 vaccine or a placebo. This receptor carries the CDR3 CASSLSPGAYNEQFF. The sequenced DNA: TGTGCCAGCAGTCTAAGCCCGGGGGCCTACAATGAGCAGTTCTTC. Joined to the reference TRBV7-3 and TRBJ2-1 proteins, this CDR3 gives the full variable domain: GAGVSQTPSNKVTEKGKYVELRCDPISGHTALYWYRQSLGQGPEFLIYFQGTGAADDSGLPNDRFFAVRPEGSVSTLKIQRTERGDSAVYLCASSLSPGAYNEQFFGPGTRLTVL.